This TCR beta chain was recorded in a study of PD-1 blockade in mismatch repair-deficient tumors listed by TCRdb under 2017. General notes on the study: Between late 2013 and September 2016, the trial enrolled fewer than 95 consecutive patients with about twelve mismatch repair-deficient cancer types, every one of whom had been previously treated and was progressing. Tumor-associated T cell clones in the peripheral blood of patients responding to PD-1 blockade were tracked using deep sequencing of TCR CDR3 regions.

General study outcomes and caveats: Tumor-resident clones, often undetectable in blood before treatment, expanded rapidly after pembrolizumab and then contracted, generally before radiologic responses.

This specimen's time point label, per the study, means: peripheral blood 12 weeks after first pembrolizumab dose. Mismatch repair deficiency was established in every enrolled patient by polymerase chain reaction or immunohistochemistry. Three patients who responded to pembrolizumab therapy underwent TCR sequencing. In the phase II trial, pembrolizumab PD-1 blockade was tested prospectively in advanced mismatch repair-deficient cancers, no matter which tissue of origin the cancers came from. Peripheral blood T cell samples were serially collected before and at multiple times after PD-1 blockade was started. Blood sampling times were reported as weeks after the first pembrolizumab dose. Compared with germline, V lacks 6 bases and J lacks 3 bases; bases without a gene match: 11. The CDR3, from cysteine to phenylalanine, totals 17 residues. Only the CDR3 DNA is retained, 51 bases long and in frame from the first base. The germline V gene (reference sequence) supplies CDR1 MNHEY and CDR2 SMNVEV.

Of note for this clone: The specificity of this receptor is unknown. The sample holds no much larger clone one base away, and base qualities are not on file.

Receptor amplification or capture employed the immunoSEQ multiplex PCR assay. Drawn from immuneACCESS, this table holds only the in-frame rearrangements with V and J called that TCRdb kept. Clones are partly lost; checked studies trace under half to an unresolved V gene and leave the rest unexplained. The sample table holds 80,000 to 100,000 clones, of which over 70% were seen once. Under 3% of the sample is in the top ten clones. Here the chain combines TRBV27 and TRBJ2-6; the junction holds 7 bases that match TRBD1. The specimen was peripheral blood, collected 12 weeks after starting pembrolizumab. The clonotype comes from an adult with mismatch repair-deficient cancer. The DNA reads TGTGCCAGCAGGGACTCGGACAGGTCTCTTGGGGCCAACGTCCTGACTTTC. Its protein is CASRDSDRSLGANVLTF.